This T cell receptor (beta chain) appears in the sequencing data of a study of a mutant IDH1 vaccine in newly diagnosed glioma. Overall study: Treated patients comprised around 60% males and approximately 38% females, mean age roughly 44 years. Former treatment meant radiotherapy, temozolomide, or both; the majority had gotten both.

Time point meaning: baseline, week 1 (first vaccination visit). Specified treatment: pre-vaccination baseline after standard-of-care therapy. The astrocytomas were IDH1-mutant, ATRX-negative, and WHO grade 3 or 4. This CDR3 contains 12 residues. Germline V lookup: CDR1 MDHEN, CDR2 SYDVKM. The V end was cut by 6 bases, the J end by 3 bases, with 8 bases between. This clone has just a few counts. Its antigen is currently unknown. Study-wide results and caveats: Among all patients, vaccine-induced immune responses occurred in roughly 93%.

The assay was immunoSEQ multiplex PCR, and TCRdb's table has in-frame clones only and misses some. Of 15,000 or so clones detected, about 77% appear once; the ten largest clones hold 9% to 10%. The sample consisted of PBMCs, taken from a glioma patient treated with radiotherapy, temozolomide or both. The chain has TRBV28 and TRBJ1-1; the D gene is possibly TRBD1 (5 bases). This TCR derives from a man in his forties with glioma. CDR3 bases: TGTGCCAGCAGGAGGGGATACACTGAAGCTTTCTTT. Translation gives CASRRGYTEAFF.